The 28 T cell receptor beta chains reported below all come from one sample, sequenced in a study of blood T cell repertoires in COVID-19. TCRdb's table, derived via immunoSEQ multiplex PCR, lists solely in-frame clones and lacks some. The sample consists of about 250,000 clones, around nine tenths of them appearing once. The sample taken for sequencing was peripheral blood. These receptors originate from a woman in her thirties or forties who had recovered from COVID-19.

A few counts support this clone. The chain recombines TRBV24-1 with TRBJ2-2, with D uncertain. The V end was cut by 3 bases, the J end by 3 bases, with 13 bases between. Looked up from germline, CDR1 is KGHDR and CDR2 is SFDVKD. The CDR3 has 16 amino acids. The CDR3 loop is CATSDPSHRDTGELFF. The CDR3 coding sequence is TGTGCCACCAGTGATCCCTCACATCGGGACACCGGGGAGCTGTTTTTT.

V is TRBV11-3 and J is TRBJ2-6, with 9 bases fitting TRBD1. The germline gives CDR1 SGHNT, CDR2 YENEEA. V gave up 2 bases and J gave up 0 bases; unmatched junction bases: 5. The CDR3 is made up of 18 amino acids. CDR3 sequence (DNA): TGTGCCAGCAGCTTACCCGGGACAGGGTACTCTGGGGCCAACGTCCTGACTTTC. It encodes CASSLPGTGYSGANVLTF.

The V call is TRBV19, the J call TRBJ2-1, with 10 positions matching TRBD2. V lost 4 bases, J lost 8 bases, and 8 bases stayed unmatched. Per germline, CDR1 LNHDA and CDR2 SQIVND (reference sequence). This CDR3 has 15 residues. CDR3 protein: CASSTAAGGSDEQFF. The CDR3 bases are TGTGCCAGTAGTACGGCAGCGGGAGGGTCGGATGAGCAGTTCTTC.

V gene TRBV2 combines with J gene TRBJ2-1; 7 bases are shared with TRBD2. Per germline, CDR1 SNHLY and CDR2 FYNNEI. Trimming removed 10 bases from V and 5 bases from J; junction bases left unmatched: 14. The CDR3 runs 15 residues. The CDR3 DNA sequence: TGTGCCACCAGCGGGGAGTCTAGCGTCAACAATGAGCAGTTCTTC. Its protein is CATSGESSVNNEQFF. The full variable domain, in which reference TRBV2 and TRBJ2-1 provide the parts outside the CDR3, is EPEVTQTPSHQVTQMGQEVILRCVPISNHLYFYWYRQILGQKVEFLVSFYNNEISEKSEIFDDQFSVERPDGSNFTLKIRSTKLEDSAMYFCATSGESSVNNEQFFGPGTRLTVL.

In its sample, this clone was seen once. This CDR3 reads CASSFKVFGRGRDEAFF. CDR3 in DNA: TGTGCCAGCAGTTTCAAAGTTTTTGGTAGGGGGCGCGATGAAGCTTTCTTT. The rearrangement joins TRBV28 to TRBJ1-1; 7 bases fit TRBD1. The CDR3 spans 17 residues. With V trimmed by 3 bases and J by 7 bases, 17 bases remained unmatched. From germline, CDR1 is MDHEN and CDR2 SYDVKM.

The chain uses TRBV5-1 and TRBJ1-1; no firm D call. The CDR3 extends over 13 amino acids. Trimming cost V 0 bases and J 10 bases, with 13 bases left between them. Germline assignment: CDR1 SGHRS and CDR2 YFSETQ. CDR3 sequence (DNA): TGCGCCAGCAGCTTGGGGGGAGGGTTCCCAGCTTTCTTT. This translates into CASSLGGGFPAFF.

The chain carries TRBV6-5 and TRBJ1-3, with 11 positions matching TRBD1. The CDR3 length is 15 residues. The germline V gene has CDR1 MNHEY and CDR2 SVGAGI. With 6 bases clipped from V and 4 bases from J, the junction kept 5 bases outside the gene matches. Here the CDR3 reads CASRPGQGAGNTIYF. In nucleotides, the CDR3 is TGTGCCAGCAGACCCGGACAGGGGGCGGGAAACACCATATATTTT.

The CDR3 region is CASSFPGQGVDTEAFF. In DNA form, the CDR3 reads TGTGCCAGCAGTTTTCCCGGACAGGGGGTCGACACTGAAGCTTTCTTT. The rearrangement links TRBV28 to TRBJ1-1, with 10 bases lining up with TRBD1. Germline values: CDR1 MDHEN, CDR2 SYDVKM. The V segment lost 3 bases and the J segment 3 bases; nucleotides outside the gene matches: 7. The CDR3 runs 16 residues.

The J gene is TRBJ2-3, the V gene TRBV3-1 (or the pseudogene TRBV3-2); TRBD2 agrees at 12 bases. CDR1 is LGHDT and CDR2 is YNNKEL in the germline V gene (reference sequence). The CDR3 has 14 amino acids. V shed 7 bases and J 8 bases; nucleotides not matched to a gene: 7. The CDR3 nucleotides are TGTGCCAGCACCCGGACTAGCGGGGCGGCTACGCAGTATTTT. Protein sequence: CASTRTSGAATQYF.

The chain employs TRBV18 and TRBJ1-1; D unresolved. The ends were cut back, 1 base at V and 0 bases at J, with 9 bases in the middle. The CDR3 is 15 residues long. CDR1 is KGHSH and CDR2 is LQKENI in the germline V gene. The CDR3 coding sequence is TGTGCCAGCTCACCACGGTCCCTAATGAACACTGAAGCTTTCTTT. Protein sequence: CASSPRSLMNTEAFF.

The genes are TRBV5-5 and TRBJ2-6; D may be TRBD1 (6 bases). The CDR3 is 17 residues long. Germline lookup yields CDR1 SGHKS and CDR2 YYEKEE (reference sequence). Trimming took 3 bases from V and 0 from J, leaving 13 bases between them. CDR3 DNA sequence: TGTGCCAGCAGCTCCATAACAGGGCGCTCTGGGGCCAACGTCCTGACTTTC. This codes for CASSSITGRSGANVLTF.

The rearrangement uses TRBV7-9 and TRBJ2-3, with 15 bases aligning to TRBD2. CDR1 is SEHNR and CDR2 is FQNEAQ in the germline V gene (reference sequence). The junction had 2 bases not matched to a gene; V was cut back by 1 base and J by 3 bases. The CDR3 length is 17 residues. CDR3 protein: CASSLGGLAGGTDTQYF. The CDR3 DNA is TGTGCCAGCAGCTTAGGGGGACTAGCGGGAGGAACAGATACGCAGTATTTT.

The chain is built from TRBV9 and TRBJ2-1; D perhaps matches TRBD2 (5 bases). The CDR3 runs to 15 residues. Trimming shortened V by 4 bases and J by 2 bases, and 13 bases separated the two germline ends. From germline, CDR1 is SGDLS and CDR2 YYNGEE. Here the CDR3 DNA reads TGTGCCAGCAGCCACGGGGTCATCCCCTACAATGAGCAGTTCTTC. It specifies CASSHGVIPYNEQFF.

V gene TRBV7-9 combines with J gene TRBJ1-3; D is possibly TRBD1 (5 bases). Germline values: CDR1 SEHNR, CDR2 FQNEAQ (reference sequence). Trimming pared 0 bases from V and 3 bases from J, leaving 15 bases between. The CDR3 totals 17 residues. CDR3 nucleotide sequence: TGTGCCAGCAGCTTAGCTGGTGGGCCAGGGCGTGGAAACACCATATATTTT. This encodes CASSLAGGPGRGNTIYF.

The rearrangement uses TRBV4-3 and TRBJ2-3; 13 bases line up with TRBD2. The CDR3 contains 14 residues. With 4 bases clipped from V and 6 bases from J, the junction kept 1 base outside the gene matches. Germline CDR1 is LGHNA and CDR2 is YSLEER. The CDR3: CASSRGLAGDTQYF. The CDR3 bases are TGCGCCAGCAGCCGGGGACTAGCGGGGGATACGCAGTATTTT.

V usage is TRBV30 and J usage is TRBJ2-4; TRBD1 aligns across 8 bases. There are 14 residues in the CDR3. From germline, CDR1 is GTSNPN and CDR2 SVGIG (reference sequence). V lost 1 base, J lost 5 bases, and 4 bases stayed unmatched. The CDR3 here is CAWSGAGGQNIQYF. The CDR3, as DNA: TGTGCCTGGAGTGGGGCAGGGGGCCAAAACATTCAGTACTTC.

The count of this clone is one. The rearrangement uses TRBV20-1 and TRBJ1-2, with D unresolved. Trimming removed 6 bases at V and 3 bases at J, with 8 bases between. Germline V gene lookup returns CDR1 DFQATT and CDR2 SNEGSKA (reference sequence). The CDR3 contains 11 residues. CDR3 loop: CSATGDYGYTF. The CDR3 DNA follows: TGCAGTGCCACGGGTGACTATGGCTACACCTTC.

The rearrangement uses TRBV7-2 and TRBJ1-1, with 7 nucleotides matching TRBD1. The length of the CDR3 is 13 residues. Germline loops: CDR1 SGHTA, CDR2 FQGNSA. Unmatched junction bases numbered 6, after V lost 1 base and J lost 10 bases. The CDR3 protein is CASSLDRQGSAFF. CDR3 nucleotide sequence: TGTGCCAGCAGCTTAGATAGACAGGGATCAGCTTTCTTT. Variable domain in full (rest from reference TRBV7-2 and TRBJ1-1): GAGVSQSPSNKVTEKGKDVELRCDPISGHTALYWYRQSLGQGLEFLIYFQGNSAPDKSGLPSDRFSAERTGGSVSTLTIQRTQQEDSAVYLCASSLDRQGSAFFGQGTRLTVV.

V is TRBV18 and J is TRBJ2-2, with D possibly being TRBD2 (6 bases). Germline V gene lookup returns CDR1 KGHSH and CDR2 LQKENI. V lost 2 bases and J lost 2, with 9 bases in between. This CDR3 has 15 amino acids. The CDR3: CASSPGDFNTGELFF. CDR3 nucleotides: TGTGCCAGCTCACCAGGGGACTTCAACACCGGGGAGCTGTTTTTT.

The V gene is TRBV18, the J gene TRBJ2-5; D may be TRBD2 (5 bases). The CDR3 covers 15 residues. CDR1 and CDR2 (germline): KGHSH, LQKENI. The V end lost 2 bases, the J end lost 0 bases, and 10 bases lay between the germline ends. CDR3 region: CASSPDYTYQETQYF. The CDR3 DNA reads TGTGCCAGCTCACCAGACTACACGTACCAAGAGACCCAGTACTTC.

V and J are TRBV27 and TRBJ1-2; maybe TRBD1 (6 bases). Germline V gene sequence: CDR1 MNHEY, CDR2 SMNVEV (reference sequence). The V end was cut by 8 bases, the J end by 8 bases, with 15 bases between. The CDR3 has 12 amino acids. DNA for the CDR3: TGTGCCAGCCGAGACAGGCGAAGGGGCTACACCTTC. This codes for CASRDRRRGYTF.

The V and J genes are TRBV7-2 and TRBJ2-5, with TRBD1 as a possible D gene (5 bases). CDR3 length: 12 residues. Germline loops: CDR1 SGHTA, CDR2 FQGNSA. With 4 bases removed from V and 5 bases from J, the gap between germline ends came to 8 bases. The DNA for the CDR3 is TGTGCCAGCAGCTCAGGGTGGGAGACCCAGTACTTC. It is translated as CASSSGWETQYF.

The V and J genes are TRBV5-1 and TRBJ1-1; maybe TRBD1 (6 bases). This CDR3 spans 17 amino acids. The germline CDR1 and CDR2 sequences are SGHRS and YFSETQ. Trimming stripped 4 bases from V and 0 bases from J, with 19 bases between. The CDR3 reads CASSPTAGAKMNTEAFF. The CDR3 DNA reads TGCGCCAGCAGCCCAACCGCAGGGGCGAAAATGAACACTGAAGCTTTCTTT.

The chain is built from TRBV19 and TRBJ1-1; TRBD1 might be the D (6 bases). V was cut by 9 bases and J by 0 bases, with 11 bases left in between. Germline V lookup: CDR1 LNHDA, CDR2 SQIVND (reference sequence). The CDR3 covers 13 residues. The CDR3 loop is CASRGAVNTEAFF. CDR3 sequence (DNA): TGTGCCAGCCGGGGGGCGGTGAACACTGAAGCTTTCTTT.

This chain joins TRBV24-1 and TRBJ2-3, with a possible D match to TRBD2 (7 bases). The CDR3 contains 14 residues. CDR1 is KGHDR, CDR2 SFDVKD, per germline. CDR3 sequence reads: CAVGGALSFDTQYF. CDR3 coding DNA: TGTGCGGTGGGGGGGGCCCTGTCGTTTGATACGCAGTATTTT.

The V and J genes are TRBV5-1 and TRBJ2-2; D is unresolved. Germline assignment: CDR1 SGHRS and CDR2 YFSETQ. This CDR3 region has 14 residues. Trimming removed 4 bases at V and 5 bases at J, with 12 bases between. CDR3 coding DNA: TGCGCCAGCAGCGGAACAGCTCTGACCGGGGAGCTGTTTTTT. Encoded protein: CASSGTALTGELFF.

This rearrangement joins TRBV7-2 to TRBJ2-1; 7 bases line up with TRBD2. Germline loops: CDR1 SGHTA, CDR2 FQGNSA. Trimming took 5 bases from V and 15 from J; bases not matched to a gene: 7. The CDR3 totals 11 residues. The CDR3: CASSPRTRLFF. In nucleotides, the CDR3 is TGTGCCAGCAGCCCCCGGACTAGACTGTTCTTC. Complete variable domain (other parts from reference TRBV7-2 and TRBJ2-1): GAGVSQSPSNKVTEKGKDVELRCDPISGHTALYWYRQSLGQGLEFLIYFQGNSAPDKSGLPSDRFSAERTGGSVSTLTIQRTQQEDSAVYLCASSPRTRLFFGPGTRLTVL.

CDR3 protein: CASRTGTGASSYNEQFF. For the CDR3, the DNA is TGCGCCAGCCGTACCGGGACAGGGGCCAGCTCCTACAATGAGCAGTTCTTC. This chain links TRBV5-1 with TRBJ2-1; 10 nucleotides align to TRBD1. Germline CDR1 and CDR2: SGHRS and YFSETQ. The CDR3 totals 17 residues. The V gene end was trimmed by 7 bases and the J gene end by 0 bases; junction bases not matched to a gene: 10.